These T cell receptor beta chains were read from a single sample in a study of long-term antiretroviral therapy in people with HIV. Assay used: immunoSEQ multiplex PCR; TCRdb lists only in-frame clones, some missing. The data contain some 11,000 clones, around 80% of them seen just once; the ten biggest clones take up about 20%. Sequenced here: unsorted PBMCs, sampled nearly 8.5 years after starting antiretroviral therapy. Source of these receptors: a man aged 50 to 60 with HIV. CDR3s include the opening cysteine and the closing phenylalanine or tryptophan. Each record gives: CDR3 protein, V gene, J gene.

CASSPGQAGYGYTF,TRBV5-6,TRBJ1-2
CATSSPLRPTVENEQFF,TRBV15,TRBJ2-1
CATSSSSGPQETQYF,TRBV15,TRBJ2-5
CAISDSLAKNIQYF,TRBV10-3,TRBJ2-4
CASSLGHTEAFF,TRBV5-4,TRBJ1-1
CASSEQTGLNTEAFF,TRBV7-9,TRBJ1-1
CASSISGTTWGQLNTEAFF,TRBV19,TRBJ1-1
CASRTSGGGLYEQYF,TRBV2,TRBJ2-7
CAWSPSEDQPQHF,TRBV30,TRBJ1-5
CAIKARGEYNEQFF,TRBV10-3,TRBJ2-1
CASSQASTSLNTDTQYF,TRBV4-1,TRBJ2-3
CASSGRGHDVEQYF,TRBV13,TRBJ2-7
CASSLDSARHSPLHF,TRBV5-1,TRBJ1-6
CASSWDTISYEQYF,TRBV11-3,TRBJ2-7
CASSLTGLTEAFF,TRBV5-6,TRBJ1-1
CASSLEDRDTEAFF,TRBV11-3,TRBJ1-1
CASSEETGLTEAFF,TRBV6-1,TRBJ1-1
CASSLGGYTDTQYF,TRBV28,TRBJ2-3
CASSFGDSSYEQYF,TRBV7-9,TRBJ2-7